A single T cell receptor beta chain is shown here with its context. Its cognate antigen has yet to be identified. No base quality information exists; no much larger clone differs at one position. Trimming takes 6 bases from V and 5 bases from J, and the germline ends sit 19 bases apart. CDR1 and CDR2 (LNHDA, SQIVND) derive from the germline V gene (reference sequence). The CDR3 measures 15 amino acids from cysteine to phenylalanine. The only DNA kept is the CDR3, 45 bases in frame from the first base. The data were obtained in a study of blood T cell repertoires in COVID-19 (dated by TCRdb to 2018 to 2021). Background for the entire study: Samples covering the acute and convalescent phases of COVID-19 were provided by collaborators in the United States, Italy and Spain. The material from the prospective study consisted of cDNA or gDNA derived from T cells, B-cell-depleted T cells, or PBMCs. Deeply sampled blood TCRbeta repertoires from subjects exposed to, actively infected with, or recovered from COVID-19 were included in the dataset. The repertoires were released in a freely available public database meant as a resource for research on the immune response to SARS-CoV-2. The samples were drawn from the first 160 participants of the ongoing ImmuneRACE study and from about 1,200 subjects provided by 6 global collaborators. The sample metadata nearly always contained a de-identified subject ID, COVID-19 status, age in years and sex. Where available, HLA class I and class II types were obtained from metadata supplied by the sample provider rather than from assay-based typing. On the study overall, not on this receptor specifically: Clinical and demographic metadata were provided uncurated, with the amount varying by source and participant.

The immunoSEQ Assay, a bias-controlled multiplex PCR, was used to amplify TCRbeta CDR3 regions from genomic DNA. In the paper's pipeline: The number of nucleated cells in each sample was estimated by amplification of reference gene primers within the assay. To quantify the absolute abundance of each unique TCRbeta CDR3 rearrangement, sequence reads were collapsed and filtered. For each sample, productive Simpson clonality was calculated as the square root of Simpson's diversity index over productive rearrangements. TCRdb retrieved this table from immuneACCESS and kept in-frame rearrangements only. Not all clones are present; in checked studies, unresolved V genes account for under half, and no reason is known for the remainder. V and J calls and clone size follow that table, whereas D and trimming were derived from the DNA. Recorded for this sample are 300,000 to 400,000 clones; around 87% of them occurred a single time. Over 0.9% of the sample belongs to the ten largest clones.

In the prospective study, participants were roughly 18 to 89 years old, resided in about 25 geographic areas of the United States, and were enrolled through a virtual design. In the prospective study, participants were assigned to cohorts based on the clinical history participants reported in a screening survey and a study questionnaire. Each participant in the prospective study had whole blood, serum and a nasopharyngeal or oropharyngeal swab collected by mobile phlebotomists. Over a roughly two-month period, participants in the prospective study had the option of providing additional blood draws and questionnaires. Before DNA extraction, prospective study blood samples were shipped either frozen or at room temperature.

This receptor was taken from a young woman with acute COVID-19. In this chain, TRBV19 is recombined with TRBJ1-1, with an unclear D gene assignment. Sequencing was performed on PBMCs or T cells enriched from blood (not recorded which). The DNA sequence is TGTGCCAGTAGGCCCAGCGGGCGCGGATCGACTGAAGCTTTCTTT. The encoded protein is CASRPSGRGSTEAFF.